In its sample, the clone carrying this TCR beta chain was seen many times. The antigen remains unidentified. This entry belongs to a study of T cells after posttransplantation cyclophosphamide. The CDR3 spans 11 residues. Germline V lookup: CDR1 SGHAT, CDR2 FQNNGV. Trimming shortened V by 5 bases and J by 5 bases, and 7 bases separated the two germline ends. Clones were sequenced by immunoSEQ multiplex PCR, and TCRdb holds only the in-frame ones, with some missing. The sample includes under 50,000 clones, none of them occurring once. General study points: Donor CD8+ memory clones often dominated recipient blood repertoires at later times.

The clonotype was recovered from a man aged 40-55 years in good health, CMV-negative, and a related stem cell transplant donor. The gene calls are TRBV11-2 and TRBJ2-7; D ambiguous. The sample was PBMCs. CDR3 nucleotides: TGTGCCAGCAGCCCCTCTAACGAGCAGTACTTC. This encodes CASSPSNEQYF.